This is a list of T cell receptor beta chains from one sample in a study of cytomegalovirus exposure and HLA in healthy donors. Libraries were prepared by immunoSEQ multiplex PCR; TCRdb keeps only in-frame clonotypes and omits some of them. The sample contains just over 150,000 clones, over 65% of which appear only once. Material for sequencing was PBMCs. Receptors were obtained from a woman in her 40s in good health and CMV-seronegative. The CDR3 runs from the conserved cysteine through the conserved F or W. The D gene is left open where the match is weak. The size entry is marked missing in some rows and otherwise reads once, few, many or a size class.

-,-,TRBV6-6,TRBJ1-1,CASSYEVGGTEAFF,TGTGCCAGCAGTTACGAGGTCGGAGGAACTGAAGCTTTCTTT
-,-,TRBV5-1,TRBJ2-5,CASSTKLVAETQYF,TGCGCCAGCAGCACAAAACTAGTCGCAGAGACCCAGTACTTC
-,-,TRBV18,TRBJ1-3,CASSPYPSSWSRGNTIYF,TGTGCCAGCTCACCTTACCCGAGCTCTTGGTCCCGAGGAAACACCATATATTTT
-,TRBD1,TRBV9,TRBJ1-2,CASSVSTLTGGGSGYTF,TGTGCCAGCAGCGTTAGTACCCTAACAGGGGGTGGAAGTGGCTACACCTTC
-,-,TRBV6-5,TRBJ1-5,CASSYSFRGNQPQHF,TGTGCCAGCAGTTACTCGTTCAGGGGCAATCAGCCCCAGCATTTT
-,-,TRBV5-6,TRBJ2-7,CASSLGWGAYEQYF,TGTGCCAGCAGCTTGGGGTGGGGCGCCTACGAGCAGTACTTC
-,TRBD2,TRBV5-4,TRBJ2-3,CASSPGLALGTQYF,TGTGCCAGCAGCCCGGGACTAGCGTTGGGTACGCAGTATTTT
once,TRBD1,TRBV6-5,TRBJ2-5,CASSYSIYRGETQYF,TGTGCCAGCAGTTACTCGATATACAGGGGAGAGACCCAGTACTTC
medium-sized,TRBD2,TRBV6-4,TRBJ2-3,CASSDRSGGGTDTQYF,TGTGCCAGCAGTGACCGAAGCGGGGGTGGCACAGATACGCAGTATTTT
-,-,TRBV18,TRBJ2-7,CASSPIYEQYF,TGTGCCAGCTCACCTATCTACGAGCAGTACTTC
-,-,TRBV13,TRBJ2-5,CASSLEGGQETQYF,TGTGCCAGCAGCTTAGAGGGGGGGCAAGAGACCCAGTACTTC
-,-,TRBV19,TRBJ1-1,CASRTGRQRGSEAFF,TGTGCCAGTAGGACGGGTCGTCAACGCGGATCAGAAGCTTTCTTT
-,-,TRBV6-1,TRBJ2-7,CASSEQKWAEQYF,TGTGCCAGCAGTGAACAAAAATGGGCCGAGCAGTACTTC